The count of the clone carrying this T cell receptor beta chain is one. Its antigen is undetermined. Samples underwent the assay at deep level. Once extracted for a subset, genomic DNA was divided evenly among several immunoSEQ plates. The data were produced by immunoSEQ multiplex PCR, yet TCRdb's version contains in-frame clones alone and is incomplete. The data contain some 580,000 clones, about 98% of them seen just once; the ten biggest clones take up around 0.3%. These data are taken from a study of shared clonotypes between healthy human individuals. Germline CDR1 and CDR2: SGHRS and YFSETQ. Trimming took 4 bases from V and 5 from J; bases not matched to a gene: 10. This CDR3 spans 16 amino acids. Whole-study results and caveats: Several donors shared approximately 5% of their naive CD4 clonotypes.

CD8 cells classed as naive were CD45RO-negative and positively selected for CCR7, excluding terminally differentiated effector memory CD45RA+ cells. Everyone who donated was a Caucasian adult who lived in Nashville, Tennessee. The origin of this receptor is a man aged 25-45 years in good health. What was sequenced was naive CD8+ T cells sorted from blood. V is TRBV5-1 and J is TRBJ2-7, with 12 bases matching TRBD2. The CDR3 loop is CASSPGTSGFLDEQYF. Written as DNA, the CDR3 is TGCGCCAGCAGCCCAGGGACTAGCGGGTTTCTTGACGAGCAGTACTTC. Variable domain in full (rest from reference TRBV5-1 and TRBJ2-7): KAGVTQTPRYLIKTRGQQVTLSCSPISGHRSVSWYQQTPGQGLQFLFEYFSETQRNKGNFPGRFSGRQFSNSRSEMNVSTLELGDSALYLCASSPGTSGFLDEQYFGPGTRLTVT.